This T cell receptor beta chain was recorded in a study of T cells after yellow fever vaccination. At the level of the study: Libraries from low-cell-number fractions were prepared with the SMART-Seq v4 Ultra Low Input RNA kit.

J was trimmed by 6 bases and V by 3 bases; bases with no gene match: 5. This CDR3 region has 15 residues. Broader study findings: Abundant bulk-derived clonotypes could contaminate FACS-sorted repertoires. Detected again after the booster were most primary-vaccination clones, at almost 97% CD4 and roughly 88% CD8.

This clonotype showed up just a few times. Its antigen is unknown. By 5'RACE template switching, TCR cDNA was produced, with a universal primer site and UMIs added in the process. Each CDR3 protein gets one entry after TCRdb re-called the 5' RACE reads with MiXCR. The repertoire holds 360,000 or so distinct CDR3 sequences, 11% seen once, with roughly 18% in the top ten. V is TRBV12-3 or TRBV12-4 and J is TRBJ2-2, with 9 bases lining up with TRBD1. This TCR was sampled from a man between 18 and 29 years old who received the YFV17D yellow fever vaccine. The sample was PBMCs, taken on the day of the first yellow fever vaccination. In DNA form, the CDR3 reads TGTGCCAGCAGTTTTACAGGGGGCATGGCCGGGGAGCTGTTTTTT. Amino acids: CASSFTGGMAGELFF.